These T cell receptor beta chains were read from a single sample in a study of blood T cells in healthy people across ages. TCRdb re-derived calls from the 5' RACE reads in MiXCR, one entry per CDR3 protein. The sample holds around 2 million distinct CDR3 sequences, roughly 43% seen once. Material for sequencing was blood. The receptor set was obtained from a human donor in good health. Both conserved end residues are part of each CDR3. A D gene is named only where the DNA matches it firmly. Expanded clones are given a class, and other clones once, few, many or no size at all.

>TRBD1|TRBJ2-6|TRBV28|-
CASRYDRVGANVLTF
TGTGCCAGCAGATACGACAGGGTTGGGGCCAACGTCCTGACTTTC
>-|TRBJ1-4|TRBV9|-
CASSAGGRDEKLFF
TGTGCCAGCAGCGCCGGGGGCAGGGATGAAAAACTGTTTTTT
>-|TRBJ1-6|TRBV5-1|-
CASREAYSGHQNSPLHF
TGCGCCAGCAGGGAAGCCTACTCGGGACACCAAAATTCACCCCTCCACTTT
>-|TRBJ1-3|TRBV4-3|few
CASSQDGGSGNTIYF
TGCGCCAGCAGCCAAGATGGGGGATCTGGAAACACCATATATTTT
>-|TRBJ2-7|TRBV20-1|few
CSASDSFYEQYF
TGCAGTGCTAGCGACAGTTTCTACGAGCAGTACTTC
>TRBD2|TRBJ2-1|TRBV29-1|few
CSVEVERGSPGGLNEQFF
TGCAGCGTTGAGGTTGAGCGGGGGTCTCCGGGGGGACTCAATGAGCAGTTCTTC
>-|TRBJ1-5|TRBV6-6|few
CASRRDWGGDNPQHF
TGTGCCAGCAGACGGGATTGGGGAGGGGACAATCCCCAGCATTTT
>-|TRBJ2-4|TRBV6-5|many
CASKNQDTEYF
TGTGCCAGCAAAAACCAGGACACGGAGTACTTC
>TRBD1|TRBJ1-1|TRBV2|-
CASSPEGQGRTEAFF
TGTGCCAGCAGTCCTGAAGGACAGGGGAGAACTGAAGCTTTCTTT
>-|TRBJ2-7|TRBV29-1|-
CSVEYSGNEQYF
TGCAGCGTTGAATACTCAGGCAATGAGCAGTACTTC
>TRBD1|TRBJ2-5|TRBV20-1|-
CSAEDREIETQYF
TGCAGTGCTGAAGACAGGGAGATAGAGACCCAGTACTTC
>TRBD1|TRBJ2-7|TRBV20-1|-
CSAPSPRQGTYEQYF
TGCAGTGCCCCGAGCCCAAGACAGGGAACCTACGAGCAGTACTTC
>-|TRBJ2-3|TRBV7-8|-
CASSSNTGTQYF
TGTGCCAGCAGCTCGAACACAGGTACGCAGTATTTT
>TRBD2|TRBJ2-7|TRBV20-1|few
CSASAGGAGYEQYF
TGCAGTGCTAGTGCCGGGGGGGCAGGCTACGAGCAGTACTTC
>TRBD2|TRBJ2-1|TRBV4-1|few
CASSQDRLAGTEQFF
TGCGCCAGCAGCCAAGATAGGCTAGCGGGAACTGAGCAGTTCTTC
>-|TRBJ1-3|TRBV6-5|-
CASSETIAGNTIYF
TGTGCCAGCTCCGAAACCATAGCAGGAAACACCATATATTTT
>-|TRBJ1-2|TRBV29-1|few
CSVKALLYGYTF
TGCAGCGTTAAGGCCTTACTCTATGGCTACACCTTC
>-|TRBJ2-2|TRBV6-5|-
CASVQGRGTGELFF
TGTGCCAGCGTTCAGGGGAGGGGGACCGGGGAGCTGTTTTTT
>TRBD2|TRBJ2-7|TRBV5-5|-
CASSLLAGGLVGYEQYF
TGTGCCAGCAGCTTATTAGCGGGGGGGCTAGTCGGCTACGAGCAGTACTTC
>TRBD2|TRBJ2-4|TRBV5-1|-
CAIRGSGTRAPTAREQYF
TGCGCCATCCGGGGCTCCGGGACTAGGGCTCCTACGGCGCGGGAGCAGTACTTC
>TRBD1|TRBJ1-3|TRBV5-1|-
CASSFTGDGNTIYF
TGCGCCAGCAGTTTTACAGGGGACGGAAACACCATATATTTT
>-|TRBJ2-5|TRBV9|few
CASSVANGQKQYF
TGTGCCAGCAGCGTAGCCAATGGACAAAAACAGTACTTC
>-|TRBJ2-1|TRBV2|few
CASSGVTSYNEQFF
TGTGCCAGCAGTGGCGTCACCTCCTACAATGAGCAGTTCTTC
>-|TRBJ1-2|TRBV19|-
CASRRDLRNGYTF
TGTGCCAGTAGAAGGGACCTCCGCAATGGCTACACCTTC
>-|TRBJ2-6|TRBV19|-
CASSIVETASGANVLTF
TGTGCCAGTAGTATCGTCGAAACGGCGTCTGGGGCCAACGTCCTGACTTTC
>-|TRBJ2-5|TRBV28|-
CASDSKLGQETQYF
TGTGCCAGCGACTCTAAACTGGGCCAAGAGACCCAGTACTTC
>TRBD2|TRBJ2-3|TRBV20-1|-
CSARSSGGSWDTQYF
TGCAGTGCTAGAAGTAGCGGGGGGTCTTGGGATACGCAGTATTTT
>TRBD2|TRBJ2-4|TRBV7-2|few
CASSPGLAVNIQYF
TGTGCCAGCAGCCCGGGACTAGCGGTAAACATTCAGTACTTC
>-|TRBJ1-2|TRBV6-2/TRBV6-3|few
CASSYSLLDYTF
TGTGCCAGCAGTTACTCGCTCCTCGACTACACCTTC
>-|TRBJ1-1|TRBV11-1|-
CASSFDRITEAFF
TGTGCCAGCAGCTTCGACAGAATCACTGAAGCTTTCTTT
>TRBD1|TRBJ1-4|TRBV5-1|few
CASSMTGFNEKLFF
TGCGCCAGCAGCATGACAGGGTTTAATGAAAAACTGTTTTTT
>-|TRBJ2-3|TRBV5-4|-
CASSTDFHTDTQYF
TGTGCCAGCTCCACGGACTTTCACACAGATACGCAGTATTTT
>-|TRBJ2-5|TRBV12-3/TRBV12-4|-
CASSPRWGTQETQYF
TGTGCCAGCAGCCCTAGGTGGGGGACCCAAGAGACCCAGTACTTC
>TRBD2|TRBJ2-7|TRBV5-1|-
CASSQTSINHEQYF
TGCGCCAGCAGTCAGACTAGCATCAACCACGAGCAGTACTTC
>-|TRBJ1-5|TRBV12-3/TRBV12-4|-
CASTPRSVNQPQHF
TGTGCCAGCACCCCCAGGTCGGTCAATCAGCCCCAGCATTTT
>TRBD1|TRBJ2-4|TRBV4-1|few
CASSYGQGRGQAKNIQYF
TGCGCCAGCAGCTACGGACAGGGAAGAGGTCAGGCCAAAAACATTCAGTACTTC
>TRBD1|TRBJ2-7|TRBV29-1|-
CSVVLTGTGPYEQYF
TGCAGCGTTGTGCTAACCGGGACAGGGCCCTACGAGCAGTACTTC
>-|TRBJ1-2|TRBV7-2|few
CASSVIMTDPYGYTF
TGTGCCAGCAGCGTGATAATGACAGACCCCTATGGCTACACCTTC
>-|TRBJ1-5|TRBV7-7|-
CASSLDGPGQPQHF
TGTGCTAGCAGCTTAGACGGACCGGGTCAGCCCCAGCATTTT
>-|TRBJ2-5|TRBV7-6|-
CASSLAEWGRETQYF
TGTGCCAGCAGCTTAGCGGAGTGGGGGCGGGAGACCCAGTACTTC
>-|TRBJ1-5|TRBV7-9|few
CASSLGGLRDQPQHF
TGTGCCAGCAGCTTAGGGGGGCTACGTGATCAGCCCCAGCATTTT
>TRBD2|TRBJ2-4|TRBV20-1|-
CSASLAGSGAKNIQYF
TGCAGTGCTAGTTTAGCGGGGAGTGGGGCCAAAAACATTCAGTACTTC
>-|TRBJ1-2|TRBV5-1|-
CASSLDSRALGDYGYTF
TGCGCCAGCAGCTTGGATAGCCGGGCCTTGGGGGACTATGGCTACACCTTC
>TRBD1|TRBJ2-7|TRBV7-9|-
CASSSQDRVVHEQYF
TGTGCCAGCAGCTCGCAGGACAGGGTGGTACACGAGCAGTACTTC
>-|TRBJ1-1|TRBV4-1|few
CASSQGPRQEAFF
TGCGCCAGCAGCCAAGGTCCCCGGCAGGAAGCTTTCTTT
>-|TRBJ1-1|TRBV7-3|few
CASSLMPRRTSTEAFF
TGTGCCAGCAGCTTAATGCCCCGCCGGACCTCGACTGAAGCTTTCTTT
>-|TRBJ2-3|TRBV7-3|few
CASSLTGGSSDTQYF
TGTGCCAGCAGCTTAACGGGGGGTAGCTCAGATACGCAGTATTTT
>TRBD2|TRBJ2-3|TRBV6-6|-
CASSYSTSEQTDTQYF
TGTGCCAGCAGTTACTCTACTAGCGAGCAGACAGATACGCAGTATTTT
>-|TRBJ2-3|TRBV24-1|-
CATKREGGPPITDTQYF
TGTGCCACCAAGCGTGAAGGGGGTCCCCCTATCACAGATACGCAGTATTTT
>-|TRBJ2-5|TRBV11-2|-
CASSPRWGRGETQYF
TGCGCCAGCAGCCCACGGTGGGGCAGGGGCGAGACCCAGTACTTC
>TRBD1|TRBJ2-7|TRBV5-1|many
CASSPGTDVLSYEQYF
TGCGCCAGCAGCCCGGGGACAGATGTGCTTTCCTACGAGCAGTACTTC
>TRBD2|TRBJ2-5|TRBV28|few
CASSLFLAGGYQETQYF
TGTGCCAGCAGTTTATTTCTAGCGGGGGGTTACCAAGAGACCCAGTACTTC
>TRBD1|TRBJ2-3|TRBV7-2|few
CASSSGTVRPSTDTRYF
TGTGCCAGCAGCTCCGGGACAGTCAGACCTAGCACAGATACGCGGTATTTT
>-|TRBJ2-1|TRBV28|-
CASSLFRGYYNEQFF
TGTGCCAGCAGTTTATTTAGGGGGTATTACAATGAGCAGTTCTTC